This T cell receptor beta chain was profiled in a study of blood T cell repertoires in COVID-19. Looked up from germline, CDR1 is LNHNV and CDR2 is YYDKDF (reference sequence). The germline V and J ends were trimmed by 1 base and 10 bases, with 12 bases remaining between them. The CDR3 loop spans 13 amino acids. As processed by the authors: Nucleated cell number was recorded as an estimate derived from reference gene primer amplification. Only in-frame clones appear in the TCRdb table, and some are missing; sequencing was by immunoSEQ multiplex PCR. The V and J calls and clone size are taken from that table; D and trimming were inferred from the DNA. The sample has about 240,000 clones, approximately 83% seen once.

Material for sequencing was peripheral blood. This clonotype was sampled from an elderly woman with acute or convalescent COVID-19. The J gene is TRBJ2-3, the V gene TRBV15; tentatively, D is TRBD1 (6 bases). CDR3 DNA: TGTGCCACCAGCAGAGGGGGGCCAGCAGCGCAGTATTTT. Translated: CATSRGGPAAQYF.